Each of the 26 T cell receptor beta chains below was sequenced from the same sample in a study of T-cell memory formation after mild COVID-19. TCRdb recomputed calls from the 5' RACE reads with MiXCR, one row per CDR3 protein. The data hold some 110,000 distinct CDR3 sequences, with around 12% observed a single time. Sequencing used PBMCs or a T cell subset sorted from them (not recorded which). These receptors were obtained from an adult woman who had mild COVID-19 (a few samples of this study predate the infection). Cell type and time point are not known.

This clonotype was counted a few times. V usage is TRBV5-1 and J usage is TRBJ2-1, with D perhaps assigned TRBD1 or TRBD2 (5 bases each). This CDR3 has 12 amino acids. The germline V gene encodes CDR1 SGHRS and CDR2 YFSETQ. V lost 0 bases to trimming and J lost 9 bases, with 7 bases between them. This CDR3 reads CASSLGGSEQFF. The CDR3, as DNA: TGCGCCAGCAGCTTGGGGGGGTCTGAGCAGTTCTTC. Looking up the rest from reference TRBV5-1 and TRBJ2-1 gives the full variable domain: KAGVTQTPRYLIKTRGQQVTLSCSPISGHRSVSWYQQTPGQGLQFLFEYFSETQRNKGNFPGRFSGRQFSNSRSEMNVSTLELGDSALYLCASSLGGSEQFFGPGTRLTVL.

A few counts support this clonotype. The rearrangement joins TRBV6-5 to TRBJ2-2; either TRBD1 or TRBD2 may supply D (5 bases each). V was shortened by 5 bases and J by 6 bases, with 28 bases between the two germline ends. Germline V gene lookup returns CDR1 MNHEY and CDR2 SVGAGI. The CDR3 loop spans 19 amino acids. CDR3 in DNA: TGTGCCAGCAGTCCCTTTGTGGGGACGGCGGTTTTTGGATCCGGGGAGCTGTTTTTT. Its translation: CASSPFVGTAVFGSGELFF.

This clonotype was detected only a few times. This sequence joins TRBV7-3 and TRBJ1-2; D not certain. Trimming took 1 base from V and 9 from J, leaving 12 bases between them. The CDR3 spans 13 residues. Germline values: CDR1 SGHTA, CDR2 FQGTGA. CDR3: CASSLNSGESYTF. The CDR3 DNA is TGTGCCAGCAGCTTAAATTCTGGGGAGAGCTACACCTTC.

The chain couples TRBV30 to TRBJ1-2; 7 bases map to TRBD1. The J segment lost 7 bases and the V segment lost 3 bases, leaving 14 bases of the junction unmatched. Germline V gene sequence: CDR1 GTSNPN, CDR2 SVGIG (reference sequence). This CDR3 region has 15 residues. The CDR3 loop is CAWRVPTGDGAGYTF. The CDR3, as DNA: TGTGCCTGGAGAGTTCCAACAGGGGACGGGGCTGGCTACACCTTC. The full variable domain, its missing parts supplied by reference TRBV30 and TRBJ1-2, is SQTIHQWPATLVQPVGSPLSLECTVEGTSNPNLYWYRQAAGRGLQLLFYSVGIGQISSEVPQNLSASRPQDRQFILSSKKLLLSDSGFYLCAWRVPTGDGAGYTFGSGTRLTVV.

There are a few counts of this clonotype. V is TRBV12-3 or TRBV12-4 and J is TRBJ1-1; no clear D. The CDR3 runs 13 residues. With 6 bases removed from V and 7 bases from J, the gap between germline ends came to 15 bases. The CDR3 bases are TGTGCCAGCAGCCCCCAAGAGGGAATTGAAGCTTTCTTT. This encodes CASSPQEGIEAFF.

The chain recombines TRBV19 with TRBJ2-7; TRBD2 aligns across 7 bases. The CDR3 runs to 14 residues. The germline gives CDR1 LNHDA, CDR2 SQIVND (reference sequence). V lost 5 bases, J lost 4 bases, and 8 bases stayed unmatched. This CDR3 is CASSPSGLVYEQYF. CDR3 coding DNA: TGTGCCAGTAGTCCCTCCGGACTAGTATACGAGCAGTACTTC.

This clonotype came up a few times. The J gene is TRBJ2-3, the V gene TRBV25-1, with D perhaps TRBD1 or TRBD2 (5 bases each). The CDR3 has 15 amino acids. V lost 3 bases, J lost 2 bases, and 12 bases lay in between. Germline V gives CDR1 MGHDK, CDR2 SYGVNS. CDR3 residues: CASSDGDALTDTQYF. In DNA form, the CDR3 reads TGTGCCAGCAGTGATGGGGACGCCCTCACAGATACGCAGTATTTT.

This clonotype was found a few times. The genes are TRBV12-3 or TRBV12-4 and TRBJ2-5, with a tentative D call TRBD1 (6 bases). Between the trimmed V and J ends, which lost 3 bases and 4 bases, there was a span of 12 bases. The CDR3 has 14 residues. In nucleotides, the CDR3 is TGTGCCAGCAGTTTCCTACAGGGTACAGAGACCCAGTACTTC. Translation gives CASSFLQGTETQYF.

In DNA form, the CDR3 reads TGTGCCAGCAGTGAAGGGACAGGGGCGGGTGGCTACACCTTC. This codes for CASSEGTGAGGYTF. The V call is TRBV2, the J call TRBJ1-2; 9 bases are a match to TRBD1. CDR3 length equals 14 residues. The germline gives CDR1 SNHLY, CDR2 FYNNEI. V shed 1 base and J 7 bases; nucleotides not matched to a gene: 4.

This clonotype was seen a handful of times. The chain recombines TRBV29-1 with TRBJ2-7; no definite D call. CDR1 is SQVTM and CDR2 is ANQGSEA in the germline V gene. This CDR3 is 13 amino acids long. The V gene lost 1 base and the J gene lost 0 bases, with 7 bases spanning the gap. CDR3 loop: CSVEVVNSYEQYF. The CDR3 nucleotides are TGCAGCGTTGAAGTCGTCAACTCCTACGAGCAGTACTTC.

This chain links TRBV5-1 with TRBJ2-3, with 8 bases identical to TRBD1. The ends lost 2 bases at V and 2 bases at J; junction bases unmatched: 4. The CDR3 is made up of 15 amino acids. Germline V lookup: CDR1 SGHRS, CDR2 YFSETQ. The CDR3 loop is CASSFGQGVTDTQYF. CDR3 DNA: TGCGCCAGCAGCTTTGGACAGGGAGTCACAGATACGCAGTATTTT. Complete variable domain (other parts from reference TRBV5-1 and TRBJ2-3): KAGVTQTPRYLIKTRGQQVTLSCSPISGHRSVSWYQQTPGQGLQFLFEYFSETQRNKGNFPGRFSGRQFSNSRSEMNVSTLELGDSALYLCASSFGQGVTDTQYFGPGTRLTVL.

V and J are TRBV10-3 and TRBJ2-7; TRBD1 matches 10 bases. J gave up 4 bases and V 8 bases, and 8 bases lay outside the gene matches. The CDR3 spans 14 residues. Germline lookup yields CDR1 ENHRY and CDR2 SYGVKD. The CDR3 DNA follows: TGTGCCATCCGTCCGGGGGACAGGGGTTACGAGCAGTACTTC. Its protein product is CAIRPGDRGYEQYF.

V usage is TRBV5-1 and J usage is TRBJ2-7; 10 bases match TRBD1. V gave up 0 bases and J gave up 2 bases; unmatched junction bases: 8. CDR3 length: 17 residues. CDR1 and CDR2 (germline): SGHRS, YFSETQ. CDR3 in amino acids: CASSLDPPGQGTYEQYF. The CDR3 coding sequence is TGCGCCAGCAGCTTGGACCCCCCGGGACAGGGGACCTACGAGCAGTACTTC. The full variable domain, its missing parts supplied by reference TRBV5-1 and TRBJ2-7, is KAGVTQTPRYLIKTRGQQVTLSCSPISGHRSVSWYQQTPGQGLQFLFEYFSETQRNKGNFPGRFSGRQFSNSRSEMNVSTLELGDSALYLCASSLDPPGQGTYEQYFGPGTRLTVT.

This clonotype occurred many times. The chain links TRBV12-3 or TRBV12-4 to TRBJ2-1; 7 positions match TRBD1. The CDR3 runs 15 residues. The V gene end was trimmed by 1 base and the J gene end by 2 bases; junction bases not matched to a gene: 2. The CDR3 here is CASSLGQGAYNEQFF. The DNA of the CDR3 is TGTGCCAGCAGTTTAGGACAGGGTGCCTACAATGAGCAGTTCTTC.

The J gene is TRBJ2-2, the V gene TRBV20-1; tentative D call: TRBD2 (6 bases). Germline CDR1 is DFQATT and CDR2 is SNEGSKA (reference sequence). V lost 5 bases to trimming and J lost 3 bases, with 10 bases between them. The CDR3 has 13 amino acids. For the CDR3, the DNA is TGCAGTGCTCGGGACTCCCACACCGGGGAGCTGTTTTTT. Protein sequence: CSARDSHTGELFF.

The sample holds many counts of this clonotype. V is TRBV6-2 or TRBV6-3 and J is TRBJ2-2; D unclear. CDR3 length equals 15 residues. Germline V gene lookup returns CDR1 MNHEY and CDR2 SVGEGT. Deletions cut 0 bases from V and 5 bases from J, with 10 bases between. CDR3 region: CASSYSGQTTGELFF. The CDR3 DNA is TGTGCCAGCAGTTACTCAGGGCAGACGACCGGGGAGCTGTTTTTT.

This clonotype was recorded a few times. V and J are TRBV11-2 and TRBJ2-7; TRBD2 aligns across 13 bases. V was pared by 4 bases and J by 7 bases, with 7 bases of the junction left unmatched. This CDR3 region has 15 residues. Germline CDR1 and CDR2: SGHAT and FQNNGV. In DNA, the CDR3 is TGTGCCAGCAGCTCTCCGGGACTAGCGGGATATGAGCAGTACTTC. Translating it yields CASSSPGLAGYEQYF.

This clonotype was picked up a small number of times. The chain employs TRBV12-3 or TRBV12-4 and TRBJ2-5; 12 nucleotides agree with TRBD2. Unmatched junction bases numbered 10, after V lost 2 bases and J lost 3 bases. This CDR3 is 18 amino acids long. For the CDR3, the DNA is TGTGCCAGCAGTTTAACCCCGCGGGCTAGCGGGGGGGAAGAGACCCAGTACTTC. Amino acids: CASSLTPRASGGEETQYF.

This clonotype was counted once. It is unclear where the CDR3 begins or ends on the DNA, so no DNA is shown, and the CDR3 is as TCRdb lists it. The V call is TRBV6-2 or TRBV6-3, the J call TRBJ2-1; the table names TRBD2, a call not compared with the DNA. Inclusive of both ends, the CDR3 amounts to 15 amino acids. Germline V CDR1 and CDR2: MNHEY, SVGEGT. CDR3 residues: CASSWGFGTSGGKFF.

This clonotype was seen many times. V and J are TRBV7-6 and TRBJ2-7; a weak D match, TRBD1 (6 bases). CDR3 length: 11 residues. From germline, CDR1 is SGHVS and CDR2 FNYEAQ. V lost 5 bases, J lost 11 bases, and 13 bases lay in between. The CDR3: CASSAGTTKYF. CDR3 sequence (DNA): TGTGCCAGCAGCGCAGGGACAACAAAGTACTTC.

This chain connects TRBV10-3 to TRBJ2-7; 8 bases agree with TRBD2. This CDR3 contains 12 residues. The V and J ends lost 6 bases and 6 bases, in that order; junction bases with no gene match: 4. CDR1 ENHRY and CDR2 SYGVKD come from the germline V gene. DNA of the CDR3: TGTGCCATCAGAAGCGGGAGTGGCGAGCAGTACTTC. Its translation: CAIRSGSGEQYF.

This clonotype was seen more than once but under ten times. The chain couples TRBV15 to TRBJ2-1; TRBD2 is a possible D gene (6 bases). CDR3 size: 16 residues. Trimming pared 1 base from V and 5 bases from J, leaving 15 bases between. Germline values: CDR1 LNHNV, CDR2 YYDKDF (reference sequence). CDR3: CATSRGHVAANNEQFF. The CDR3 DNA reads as TGTGCCACCAGCAGAGGTCACGTAGCGGCTAACAATGAGCAGTTCTTC.

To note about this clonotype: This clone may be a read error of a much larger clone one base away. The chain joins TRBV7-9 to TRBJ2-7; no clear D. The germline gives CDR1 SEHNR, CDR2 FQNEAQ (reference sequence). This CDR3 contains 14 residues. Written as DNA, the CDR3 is TGTGACAGCAGCTTCAGCGCTCCTACCTACGAGCAGTACTTC. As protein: CDSSFSAPTYEQYF.

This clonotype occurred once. CDR3 sequence: CSVFPAGYNEQFF. Written as DNA, the CDR3 is TGCAGCGTTTTCCCCGCCGGCTACAATGAGCAGTTCTTC. The chain joins TRBV29-1 to TRBJ2-1; D gene uncertain. Trimming left V 5 bases short and J 3 bases short, with 11 bases between. Germline lookup yields CDR1 SQVTM and CDR2 ANQGSEA. The CDR3 is made up of 13 amino acids.

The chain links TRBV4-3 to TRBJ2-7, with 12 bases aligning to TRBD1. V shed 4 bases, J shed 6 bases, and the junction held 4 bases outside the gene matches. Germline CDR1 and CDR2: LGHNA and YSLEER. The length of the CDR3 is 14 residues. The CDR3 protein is CASSRGQGAGEQYF. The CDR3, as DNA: TGCGCCAGCAGCCGGGGACAGGGGGCTGGCGAGCAGTACTTC.

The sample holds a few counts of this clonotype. The CDR3 loop reads CASSSPAGSGANVLTF. CDR3 DNA: TGTGCCAGTAGTTCTCCAGCGGGATCTGGGGCCAACGTCCTGACTTTC. V usage is TRBV19 and J usage is TRBJ2-6, with 7 bases lining up with TRBD2. CDR3 size: 16 residues. The germline V gene encodes CDR1 LNHDA and CDR2 SQIVND (reference sequence). The J segment lost 1 base and the V segment lost 5 bases, leaving 5 bases of the junction unmatched. Variable domain in full (rest from reference TRBV19 and TRBJ2-6): DGGITQSPKYLFRKEGQNVTLSCEQNLNHDAMYWYRQDPGQGLRLIYYSQIVNDFQKGDIAEGYSVSREKKESFPLTVTSAQKNPTAFYLCASSSPAGSGANVLTFGAGSRLTVL.